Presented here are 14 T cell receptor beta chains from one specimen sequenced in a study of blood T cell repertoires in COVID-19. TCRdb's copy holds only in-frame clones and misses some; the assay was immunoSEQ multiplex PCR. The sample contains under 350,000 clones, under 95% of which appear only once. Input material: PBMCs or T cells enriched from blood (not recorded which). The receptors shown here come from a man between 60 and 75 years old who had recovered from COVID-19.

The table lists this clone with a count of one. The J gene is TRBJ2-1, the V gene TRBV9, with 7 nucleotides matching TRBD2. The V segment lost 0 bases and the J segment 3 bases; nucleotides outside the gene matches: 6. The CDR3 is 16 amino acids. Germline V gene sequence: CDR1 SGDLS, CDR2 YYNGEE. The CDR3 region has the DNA TGTGCCAGCAGCGTAGTTGCTAGGACTAGCTACAATGAGCAGTTCTTC. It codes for CASSVVARTSYNEQFF.

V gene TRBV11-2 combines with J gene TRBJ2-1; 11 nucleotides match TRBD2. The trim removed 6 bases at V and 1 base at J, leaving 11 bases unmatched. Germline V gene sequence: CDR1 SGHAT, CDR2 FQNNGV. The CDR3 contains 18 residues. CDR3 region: CASRTSGRTSGSYNEQFF. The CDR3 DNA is TGTGCCAGCAGGACTAGCGGGCGGACTAGCGGGTCCTACAATGAGCAGTTCTTC.

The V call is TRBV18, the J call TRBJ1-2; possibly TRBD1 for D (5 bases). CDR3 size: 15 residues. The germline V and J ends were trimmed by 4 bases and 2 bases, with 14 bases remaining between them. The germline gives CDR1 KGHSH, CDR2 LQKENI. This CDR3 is CASSLPGLANYGYTF. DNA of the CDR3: TGTGCCAGCTCACTACCGGGACTGGCGAACTATGGCTACACCTTC.

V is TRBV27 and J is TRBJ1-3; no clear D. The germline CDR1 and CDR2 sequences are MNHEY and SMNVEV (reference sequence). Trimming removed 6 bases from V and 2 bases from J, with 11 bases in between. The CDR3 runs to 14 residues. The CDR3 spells CASSRSGAGNTIYF. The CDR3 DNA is TGTGCCAGCAGCCGCTCCGGGGCTGGAAACACCATATATTTT.

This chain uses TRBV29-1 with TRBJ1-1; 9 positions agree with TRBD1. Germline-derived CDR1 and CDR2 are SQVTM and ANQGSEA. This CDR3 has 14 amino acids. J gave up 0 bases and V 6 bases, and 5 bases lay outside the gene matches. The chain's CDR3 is CSVTGGFMNTEAFF. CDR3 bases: TGCAGCGTCACAGGGGGCTTTATGAACACTGAAGCTTTCTTT.

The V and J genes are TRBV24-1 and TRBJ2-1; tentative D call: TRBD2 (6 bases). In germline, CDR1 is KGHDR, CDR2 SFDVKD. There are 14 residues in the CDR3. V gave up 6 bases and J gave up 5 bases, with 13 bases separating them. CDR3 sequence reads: CATSFGGGNNEQFF. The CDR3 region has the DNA TGTGCCACCAGTTTCGGGGGAGGTAACAATGAGCAGTTCTTC.

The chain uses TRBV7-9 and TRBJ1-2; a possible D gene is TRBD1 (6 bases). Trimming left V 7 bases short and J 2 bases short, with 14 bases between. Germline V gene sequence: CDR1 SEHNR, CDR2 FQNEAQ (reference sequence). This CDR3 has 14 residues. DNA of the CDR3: TGTGCCAGCACTAACGGGGGGCAGAACTATGGCTACACCTTC. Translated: CASTNGGQNYGYTF.

CDR3 loop: CASSLFGTSGIADTQYF. The CDR3 DNA reads TGTGCCAGCAGCTTGTTCGGGACTAGCGGGATTGCGGATACGCAGTATTTT. The chain carries TRBV11-2 and TRBJ2-3; 13 positions match TRBD2. V lost 3 bases to trimming and J lost 6 bases; unmatched junction nucleotides: 9. The CDR3 consists of 17 residues. Per the germline V gene, CDR1 is SGHAT and CDR2 is FQNNGV.

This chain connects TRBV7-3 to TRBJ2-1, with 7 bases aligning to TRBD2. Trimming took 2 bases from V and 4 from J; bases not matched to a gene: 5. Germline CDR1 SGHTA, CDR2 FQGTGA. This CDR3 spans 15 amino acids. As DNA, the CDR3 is TGTGCCAGCAGCTTACAGCGGGGTCATTACAATGAGCAGTTCTTC. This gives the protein CASSLQRGHYNEQFF.

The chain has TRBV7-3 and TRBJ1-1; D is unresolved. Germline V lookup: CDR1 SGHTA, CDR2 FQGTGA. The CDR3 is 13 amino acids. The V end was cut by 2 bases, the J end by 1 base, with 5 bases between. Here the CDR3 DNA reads TGTGCCAGCAGCTTAGAACAGAACACTGAAGCTTTCTTT. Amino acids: CASSLEQNTEAFF.

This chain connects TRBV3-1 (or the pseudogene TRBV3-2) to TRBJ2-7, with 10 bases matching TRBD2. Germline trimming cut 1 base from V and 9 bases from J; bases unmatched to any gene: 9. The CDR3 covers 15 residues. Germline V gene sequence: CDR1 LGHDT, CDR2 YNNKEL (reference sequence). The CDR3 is CASSQAGLAGVRQYF. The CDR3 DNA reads TGTGCCAGCAGCCAAGCAGGGCTAGCGGGAGTTCGGCAGTACTTC.

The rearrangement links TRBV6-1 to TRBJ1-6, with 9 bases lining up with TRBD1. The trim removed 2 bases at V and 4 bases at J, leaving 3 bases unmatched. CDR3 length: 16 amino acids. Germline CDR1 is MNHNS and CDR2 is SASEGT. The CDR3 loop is CASSETGGGYNSPLHF. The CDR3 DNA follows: TGTGCCAGCAGTGAAACAGGGGGCGGTTATAATTCACCCCTCCACTTT.

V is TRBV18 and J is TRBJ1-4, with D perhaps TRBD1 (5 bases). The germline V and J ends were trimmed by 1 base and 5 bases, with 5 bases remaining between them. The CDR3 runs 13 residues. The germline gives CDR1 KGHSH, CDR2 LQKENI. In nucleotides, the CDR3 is TGTGCCAGCTCACCACGGGGCAATGAAAAACTGTTTTTT. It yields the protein CASSPRGNEKLFF.

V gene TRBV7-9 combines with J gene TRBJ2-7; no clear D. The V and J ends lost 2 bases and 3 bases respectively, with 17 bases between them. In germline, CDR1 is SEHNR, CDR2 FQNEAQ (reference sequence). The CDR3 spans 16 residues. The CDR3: CASSLWLFWADYEQYF. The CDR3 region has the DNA TGTGCCAGCAGCTTATGGCTTTTTTGGGCAGACTACGAGCAGTACTTC. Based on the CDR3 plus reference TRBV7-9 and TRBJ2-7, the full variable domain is DTGVSQNPRHKITKRGQNVTFRCDPISEHNRLYWYRQTLGQGPEFLTYFQNEAQLEKSRLLSDRFSAERPKGSFSTLEIQRTEQGDSAMYLCASSLWLFWADYEQYFGPGTRLTVT.